Detailed here is one T cell receptor beta chain. The antigen remains undetermined. The data are from a study of OX40 agonist ivuxolimab in advanced cancers. Study results and caveats: There was clonal expansion of CD4+ and CD8+ blood T cells by week 6 at 0.1 to 3.0 mg/kg.

The germline V gene has CDR1 PRHDT and CDR2 FYEKMQ (reference sequence). Trimming at V came to 5 bases and at J to 8 bases, leaving 6 bases not matched to a gene. The length of the CDR3 is 14 residues. Profiled with immunoSEQ multiplex PCR; TCRdb holds only in-frame clones, not every one. The table records some 15,000 clones, about 81% of them present only once. The specimen was CD4+ or CD8+ T cells sorted from blood, collected in a trial of the OX40 agonist ivuxolimab. The chain carries TRBV13 and TRBJ2-1; the match to TRBD1 covers 10 bases. The origin of this receptor is an adult with an advanced solid tumor such as melanoma, head and neck, liver or kidney cancer. The CDR3 protein is CASSEGTGEDEQFF. DNA for the CDR3: TGTGCCAGCAGCGAAGGGACAGGGGAAGATGAGCAGTTCTTC.